This T cell receptor beta chain was documented in a study of molecular identifiers for immune sequencing clone quantification. The study, taken as a whole, reports: Clones carrying above 20 RNA copies accounted for over 97% of effector molecules, under 1% in naive cells.

The CDR3 has 18 residues. J gave up 3 bases and V 4 bases, and 13 bases lay outside the gene matches. Germline V lookup: CDR1 MDHEN, CDR2 SYDVKM. Sorted cells numbering roughly 18,000 to 1,000,000, with 10%, 30% or 50% RNA, yielded the naive CD8 libraries. Isolation of naive CD8 T cells was achieved by sorting on a CD8+CD4-CCR7+CD45RA+ phenotype. Bulk TCR libraries were made with methods that had been previously described and with listed TCR primers. One entry per CDR3 protein, called by TCRdb with MiXCR from the PCR reads. The table has 45,000 to 55,000 distinct CDR3 sequences, about a third seen once; the top ten hold 3% to 4%. In regard to this clonotype: No antigen is known for it.

The chain employs TRBV28 and TRBJ2-5; 11 positions agree with TRBD2. The TCR sequence derives from a human donor in good health. Some libraries in this study had Jurkat cell RNA spiked in. The sequencing input was naive CD8+ T cells from blood, with Jurkat cell RNA spiked in. Sample subset: FACS-sorted CD8+CD4-CCR7+CD45RA+ naive T cells. The CDR3 DNA follows: TGTGCCAGCAGTTCCGCCCCTCTAGCGGGAGGTTTTAAAGAGACCCAGTACTTC. It translates to CASSSAPLAGGFKETQYF.